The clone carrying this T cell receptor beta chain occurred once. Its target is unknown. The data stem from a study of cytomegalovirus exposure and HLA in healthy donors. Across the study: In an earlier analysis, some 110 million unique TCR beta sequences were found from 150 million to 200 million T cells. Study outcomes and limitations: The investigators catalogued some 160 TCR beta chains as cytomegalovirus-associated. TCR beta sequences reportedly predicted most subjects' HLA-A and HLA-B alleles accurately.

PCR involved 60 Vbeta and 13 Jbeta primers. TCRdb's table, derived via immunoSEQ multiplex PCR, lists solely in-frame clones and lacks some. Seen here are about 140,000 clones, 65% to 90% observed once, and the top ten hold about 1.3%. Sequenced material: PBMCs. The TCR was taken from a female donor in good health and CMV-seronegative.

In DNA form, the CDR3 reads TGTGCCAGCAGTCTCACCCCCTTCTCGCGGGGTGAGCAGTTCTTC. Its translation: CASSLTPFSRGEQFF. The rearrangement links TRBV28 to TRBJ2-1; TRBD2 might be the D (6 bases). V gave up 5 bases and J gave up 9 bases, with 20 bases separating them. Germline values: CDR1 MDHEN, CDR2 SYDVKM. The CDR3 consists of 15 residues.